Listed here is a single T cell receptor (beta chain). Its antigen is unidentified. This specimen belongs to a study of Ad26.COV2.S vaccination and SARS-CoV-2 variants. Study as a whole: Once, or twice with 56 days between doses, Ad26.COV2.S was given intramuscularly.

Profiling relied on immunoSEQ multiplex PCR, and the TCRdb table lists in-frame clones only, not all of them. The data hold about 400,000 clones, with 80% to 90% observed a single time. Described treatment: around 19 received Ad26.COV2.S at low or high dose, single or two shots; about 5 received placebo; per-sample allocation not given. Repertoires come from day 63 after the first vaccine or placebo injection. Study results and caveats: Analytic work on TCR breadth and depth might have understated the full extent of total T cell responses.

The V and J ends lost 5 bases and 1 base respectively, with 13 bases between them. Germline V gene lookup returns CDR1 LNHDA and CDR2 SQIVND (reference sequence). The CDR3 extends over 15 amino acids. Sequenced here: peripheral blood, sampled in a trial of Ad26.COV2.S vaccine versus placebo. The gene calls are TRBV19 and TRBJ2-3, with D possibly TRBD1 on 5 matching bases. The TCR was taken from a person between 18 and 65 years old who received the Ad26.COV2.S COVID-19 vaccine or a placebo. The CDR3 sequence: CASSSRQQRTDTQYF. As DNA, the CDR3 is TGTGCCAGTAGTTCAAGACAGCAACGCACAGATACGCAGTATTTT.